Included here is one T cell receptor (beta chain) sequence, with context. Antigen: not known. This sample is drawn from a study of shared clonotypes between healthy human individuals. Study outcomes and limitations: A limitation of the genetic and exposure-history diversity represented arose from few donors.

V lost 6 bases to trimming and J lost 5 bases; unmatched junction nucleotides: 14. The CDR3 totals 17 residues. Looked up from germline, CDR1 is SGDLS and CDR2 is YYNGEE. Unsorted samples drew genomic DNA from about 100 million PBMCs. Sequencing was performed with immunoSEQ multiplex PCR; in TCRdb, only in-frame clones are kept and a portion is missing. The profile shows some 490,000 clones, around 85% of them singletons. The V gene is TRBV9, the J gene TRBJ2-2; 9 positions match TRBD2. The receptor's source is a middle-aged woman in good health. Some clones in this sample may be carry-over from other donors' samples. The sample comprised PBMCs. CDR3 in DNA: TGTGCCAGCACCAAGGGGGTAGCGGGAGCGGAGACCGGGGAGCTGTTTTTT. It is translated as CASTKGVAGAETGELFF.